The next 32 T cell receptor beta chains were all read from a single sample in a study of Ad26.COV2.S vaccination and SARS-CoV-2 variants. TCRdb keeps only in-frame clones here, not all; method: immunoSEQ multiplex PCR. Counted here are about 680,000 clones, about 90% occurring once; the ten biggest clones make up approximately 1.5%. Stated treatment: some 19 received Ad26.COV2.S at low or high dose, single or two shots; 5 received placebo; per-sample allocation not given. Sampling was done on day 63 after the first vaccine or placebo injection. The specimen was peripheral blood, collected in a trial of Ad26.COV2.S vaccine versus placebo. The receptors here all came from a person between 18 and 59 years old who received the Ad26.COV2.S COVID-19 vaccine or a placebo.

The CDR3 DNA follows: TGTGCCAGCAGCTTGAGGGGATTAAGTCAGCCCCAGCATTTT. Its protein product is CASSLRGLSQPQHF. The rearrangement uses TRBV13 and TRBJ1-5; perhaps TRBD1 as D (5 bases). Looked up from germline, CDR1 is PRHDT and CDR2 is FYEKMQ (reference sequence). Trimming stripped 3 bases from V and 6 bases from J, with 12 bases between. The CDR3 contains 14 residues.

The V and J genes are TRBV6-6 and TRBJ2-6, with D perhaps TRBD1 (6 bases). Germline V gives CDR1 MNHNY, CDR2 SVGAGI (reference sequence). CDR3 size: 16 residues. V was trimmed by 4 bases and J by 2 bases, leaving 12 bases between them. The CDR3 nucleotides read TGTGCCAGCAGTTTGTCTTGGGGGCCTGGGGCCAACGTCCTGACTTTC. Amino acid sequence: CASSLSWGPGANVLTF.

The chain joins TRBV7-9 to TRBJ2-2; D tentatively fits TRBD1 or TRBD2 (5 bases each). The CDR3 has 13 amino acids. Germline V gene data show CDR1 as SEHNR and CDR2 as FQNEAQ (reference sequence). V was shortened by 5 bases and J by 5 bases, with 9 bases between the two germline ends. The CDR3, as DNA: TGTGCCAGCAGCGTGAGGGGAACCGGGGAGCTGTTTTTT. Protein: CASSVRGTGELFF. Supplemented by reference TRBV7-9 and TRBJ2-2, the full variable domain reads DTGVSQNPRHKITKRGQNVTFRCDPISEHNRLYWYRQTLGQGPEFLTYFQNEAQLEKSRLLSDRFSAERPKGSFSTLEIQRTEQGDSAMYLCASSVRGTGELFFGEGSRLTVL.

V and J are TRBV27 and TRBJ1-1; D may be TRBD1 (5 bases). CDR1 is MNHEY and CDR2 is SMNVEV in the germline V gene (reference sequence). V gave up 4 bases and J gave up 1 base, with 13 bases separating them. There are 15 residues in the CDR3. The CDR3 region has the DNA TGTGCCAGCAGTTCAAGTTACGACAGGAACACTGAAGCTTTCTTT. Translated: CASSSSYDRNTEAFF.

In its sample, this clone was seen a few times. The chain carries TRBV6-5 and TRBJ2-2; unclear D gene. Germline CDR1 and CDR2: MNHEY and SVGAGI. V shed 9 bases and J shed 1 base, with 15 bases lying between them. This CDR3 has 15 residues. The CDR3 nucleotides read TGTGCCAGTGAGACCGGGCCCCAGAACACCGGGGAGCTGTTTTTT. It codes for CASETGPQNTGELFF.

The chain combines TRBV7-8 with TRBJ2-7, with unresolved D. This CDR3 is built from 13 residues. Germline V CDR1 and CDR2: SGHVS, FQNEAQ. Trimming stripped 3 bases from V and 3 bases from J, with 9 bases between. This chain's CDR3 is CASSFQEGYEQYF. The CDR3 DNA reads as TGTGCCAGCAGCTTCCAGGAAGGCTACGAGCAGTACTTC.

This chain connects TRBV6-5 to TRBJ1-2, with TRBD1 matching 7 bases. The ends lost 0 bases at V and 2 bases at J; junction bases unmatched: 0. Germline CDR1 MNHEY, CDR2 SVGAGI. This CDR3 has 14 residues. CDR3 DNA sequence: TGTGCCAGCAGTTACTCGGGACAGAACTATGGCTACACCTTC. Protein: CASSYSGQNYGYTF.

This chain connects TRBV10-3 to TRBJ2-1; TRBD1 agrees at 10 bases. The CDR3 totals 16 residues. V shed 6 bases and J 0 bases; nucleotides not matched to a gene: 5. Germline lookup yields CDR1 ENHRY and CDR2 SYGVKD. The CDR3 region is CAISPRDRGSYNEQFF. Written as DNA, the CDR3 is TGTGCCATCAGCCCTAGGGACAGGGGCTCCTACAATGAGCAGTTCTTC.

This clone has just a few counts. This chain joins TRBV27 and TRBJ2-7; tentative D call: TRBD1 (6 bases). The CDR3 loop spans 14 amino acids. Germline V gene sequence: CDR1 MNHEY, CDR2 SMNVEV (reference sequence). The V end was cut by 4 bases, the J end by 5 bases, with 15 bases between. This CDR3 is CASSYAGTLDEQYF. The CDR3 DNA is TGTGCCAGCAGTTATGCCGGGACATTAGACGAGCAGTACTTC.

The chain couples TRBV5-1 to TRBJ2-7, with D perhaps given as TRBD1 or TRBD2 (5 bases each). The germline V gene has CDR1 SGHRS and CDR2 YFSETQ. CDR3 length: 14 amino acids. The ends were cut back, 2 bases at V and 7 bases at J, with 16 bases in the middle. CDR3: CASSFRDQFGEQYF. The CDR3 nucleotides are TGCGCCAGCAGCTTTAGGGACCAGTTCGGGGAGCAGTACTTC. Looking up the rest from reference TRBV5-1 and TRBJ2-7 gives the full variable domain: KAGVTQTPRYLIKTRGQQVTLSCSPISGHRSVSWYQQTPGQGLQFLFEYFSETQRNKGNFPGRFSGRQFSNSRSEMNVSTLELGDSALYLCASSFRDQFGEQYFGPGTRLTVT.

The chain joins TRBV11-2 to TRBJ1-5; no definite D call. Trimming left V 0 bases short and J 6 bases short, with 12 bases between. The CDR3 has 15 residues. Germline lookup yields CDR1 SGHAT and CDR2 FQNNGV. The CDR3 is CASSLEYGPGQPQHF. The CDR3 DNA sequence: TGTGCCAGCAGCTTAGAATACGGGCCTGGTCAGCCCCAGCATTTT.

This clone turned up a few times. The chain has TRBV10-2 and TRBJ1-2; 8 bases agree with TRBD1. The CDR3 is made up of 14 amino acids. Unmatched junction bases numbered 8, after V lost 3 bases and J lost 8 bases. CDR1 WSHSY and CDR2 SAAADI come from the germline V gene. This CDR3 is CASSETDRVKGYTF. CDR3 nucleotide sequence: TGCGCCAGCAGTGAAACGGACAGGGTGAAGGGCTACACCTTC.

This chain links TRBV4-3 with TRBJ1-2; no definite D call. The V and J ends lost 0 bases and 3 bases respectively, with 17 bases between them. There are 17 residues in the CDR3. CDR1 is LGHNA and CDR2 is YSLEER in the germline V gene. The CDR3 here is CASSQDSGAEIYYGYTF. CDR3 coding DNA: TGCGCCAGCAGCCAAGATAGCGGCGCGGAAATTTACTATGGCTACACCTTC.

The genes are TRBV5-1 and TRBJ2-7; TRBD1 agrees at 9 bases. The ends lost 1 base at V and 6 bases at J; junction bases unmatched: 8. The V gene's germline CDR1 is SGHRS and CDR2 YFSETQ. The CDR3 is 15 amino acids. The CDR3 is CASSLSVGQGSEQYF. CDR3 in DNA: TGCGCCAGCAGCTTGAGTGTCGGACAGGGGAGCGAGCAGTACTTC.

The rearrangement links TRBV6-5 to TRBJ1-5; D is perhaps TRBD1 (5 bases). This CDR3 comprises 15 residues. V was clipped by 5 bases and J by 2 bases, with 13 bases between them. Germline V gives CDR1 MNHEY, CDR2 SVGAGI. CDR3 residues: CASSTDRVGNQPQHF. DNA for the CDR3: TGTGCCAGCAGTACTGACAGAGTAGGCAATCAGCCCCAGCATTTT.

V and J are TRBV6-2 or TRBV6-3 and TRBJ2-7; D is ambiguous. There are 13 residues in the CDR3. CDR1 is MNHEY, CDR2 SVGEGT, per germline. With 6 bases removed from V and 2 bases from J, the gap between germline ends came to 11 bases. CDR3: CASSPRPPYEQYF. Here the CDR3 DNA reads TGTGCCAGCAGCCCACGTCCCCCCTACGAGCAGTACTTC.

Regarding this clone: This same CDR3 is encoded by further DNA sequences in the sample. This chain links TRBV7-2 with TRBJ1-5; possible D gene TRBD1, 5 bases. From germline, CDR1 is SGHTA and CDR2 FQGNSA. Between the trimmed V and J ends, which lost 1 base and 2 bases, there was a span of 9 bases. The CDR3 is 15 amino acids. The DNA for the CDR3 is TGTGCCAGCAGCTTAGTTGGGGGTGGCAATCAGCCCCAGCATTTT. This sequence encodes CASSLVGGGNQPQHF.

The chain uses TRBV18 and TRBJ2-3, with D possibly matching TRBD1 (6 bases). V lost 3 bases and J 4 bases, leaving 8 bases between the germline ends. The CDR3 length is 13 residues. Germline assignment: CDR1 KGHSH and CDR2 LQKENI. The CDR3 reads CASSPTGSDTQYF. For the CDR3, the DNA is TGTGCCAGCTCACCCACAGGGTCAGATACGCAGTATTTT.

V is TRBV7-2 and J is TRBJ2-4; 7 nucleotides align to TRBD2. CDR3 size: 16 residues. Trimming removed 1 base from V and 1 base from J; junction bases left unmatched: 4. Germline loops: CDR1 SGHTA, CDR2 FQGNSA. The CDR3 DNA reads as TGTGCCAGCAGCTTAGTAGGCGGGAGCGCCAAAAACATTCAGTACTTC. Amino acids: CASSLVGGSAKNIQYF.

The J gene is TRBJ2-1, the V gene TRBV11-2; 11 bases match TRBD2. The V and J ends lost 4 bases and 7 bases, in that order; junction bases with no gene match: 6. The CDR3 consists of 15 residues. Per the germline V gene, CDR1 is SGHAT and CDR2 is FQNNGV. CDR3 coding DNA: TGTGCCAGCAGCTGGCGACTAGCGGGGAGGAATGAGCAGTTCTTC. Encoded protein: CASSWRLAGRNEQFF.

V is TRBV9 and J is TRBJ1-6; the match to TRBD1 covers 7 bases. Germline CDR1 SGDLS, CDR2 YYNGEE. The V and J ends lost 2 bases and 10 bases, in that order; junction bases with no gene match: 6. This CDR3 region has 14 residues. The CDR3 here is CASSVGTVYSPLHF. CDR3 nucleotides: TGTGCCAGCAGCGTGGGGACAGTATACTCACCCCTCCACTTT.

This chain links TRBV20-1 with TRBJ2-3, with a weak D call TRBD1 (5 bases). Trimming left V 3 bases short and J 3 bases short, with 16 bases between. The germline gives CDR1 DFQATT, CDR2 SNEGSKA (reference sequence). CDR3 length: 15 amino acids. CDR3 bases: TGCAGTGCTAGTACCCCTGGCCAGGGAACAGATACGCAGTATTTT. It translates to CSASTPGQGTDTQYF.

The chain recombines TRBV29-1 with TRBJ1-1; TRBD1 aligns across 7 bases. CDR1 is SQVTM, CDR2 ANQGSEA, per germline. The V segment lost 7 bases and the J segment 1 base; nucleotides outside the gene matches: 12. The CDR3 sequence is 15 residues long. In nucleotides, the CDR3 is TGCAGCGCCCTTCCCTACAGGGGTGCGAACACTGAAGCTTTCTTT. It codes for CSALPYRGANTEAFF.

This clone came up a few times. V gene TRBV10-3 combines with J gene TRBJ2-7, with 7 bases identical to TRBD1. The CDR3 covers 13 residues. The J segment lost 4 bases and the V segment lost 8 bases, leaving 8 bases of the junction unmatched. Looked up from germline, CDR1 is ENHRY and CDR2 is SYGVKD. The DNA for the CDR3 is TGTGCCATCGGGACAGTAGAGCCTTACGAGCAGTACTTC. Protein: CAIGTVEPYEQYF.

The genes are TRBV5-8 and TRBJ1-1; tentatively, D is TRBD1 (6 bases). From germline, CDR1 is SGHTS and CDR2 YDEGEE. The CDR3 covers 14 residues. Trimming pared 4 bases from V and 8 bases from J, leaving 18 bases between. CDR3 sequence: CASSPRPGTSEAFF. For the CDR3, the DNA is TGTGCCAGCAGCCCACGCCCAGGGACATCCGAAGCTTTCTTT.

A single count supports this clone. The V call is TRBV14, the J call TRBJ2-2; D may be TRBD2 (5 bases). Germline CDR1 is SGHDN and CDR2 is FVKESK. Trimming pared 4 bases from V and 3 bases from J, leaving 15 bases between. This CDR3 spans 16 amino acids. The CDR3 bases are TGTGCCAGCAGCCCTGGCCGGGGAAGGTACACCGGGGAGCTGTTTTTT. Amino acids: CASSPGRGRYTGELFF.

Worth noting for this clone: The identical CDR3 is also encoded by other nucleotide sequences in the sample. V usage is TRBV18 and J usage is TRBJ1-1; 9 bases agree with TRBD1. The germline gives CDR1 KGHSH, CDR2 LQKENI. There are 14 residues in the CDR3. Germline trimming cut 3 bases from V and 3 bases from J; bases unmatched to any gene: 2. The CDR3 bases are TGTGCCAGCTCACCGAGACAGGGGGACACTGAAGCTTTCTTT. Amino acid sequence: CASSPRQGDTEAFF.

Written as DNA, the CDR3 is TGTGCCTGGAGTGTAGGTGGGGGGCTGACTGAAGCTTTCTTT. Encoded protein: CAWSVGGGLTEAFF. The chain uses TRBV30 and TRBJ1-1; possibly TRBD1 for D (6 bases). V lost 0 bases, J lost 5 bases, and 13 bases lay in between. The CDR3 consists of 14 residues. Per the germline V gene, CDR1 is GTSNPN and CDR2 is SVGIG (reference sequence).

The chain uses TRBV20-1 and TRBJ1-2; no clear D gene. V shed 5 bases and J shed 8 bases, with 9 bases lying between them. The CDR3 is made up of 10 amino acids. The germline CDR1 and CDR2 sequences are DFQATT and SNEGSKA (reference sequence). The CDR3 loop reads CSALKTGYTF. In nucleotides, the CDR3 is TGCAGTGCTTTAAAGACGGGCTACACCTTC.

V is TRBV11-2 and J is TRBJ2-3, with 9 positions matching TRBD1. J gave up 4 bases and V 1 base, and 9 bases lay outside the gene matches. This CDR3 is 17 amino acids long. The germline V gene has CDR1 SGHAT and CDR2 FQNNGV. CDR3 coding DNA: TGTGCCAGCAGCTTAGGGTGGGGACAGGGTGACGCAGATACGCAGTATTTT. Protein sequence: CASSLGWGQGDADTQYF.

This chain uses TRBV19 with TRBJ2-7; D perhaps matches TRBD2 (5 bases). Between the trimmed V and J ends, which lost 0 bases and 6 bases, there was a span of 18 bases. CDR1 LNHDA and CDR2 SQIVND come from the germline V gene (reference sequence). The CDR3 is made up of 16 amino acids. CDR3 protein: CASSIDLRALAGEQYF. The CDR3 DNA sequence: TGTGCCAGTAGTATAGATCTTCGGGCGCTAGCTGGCGAGCAGTACTTC.

This clone was seen once. The rearrangement links TRBV13 to TRBJ1-1; D remains unclear. From germline, CDR1 is PRHDT and CDR2 FYEKMQ (reference sequence). The V and J ends lost 5 bases and 3 bases respectively, with 10 bases between them. The CDR3 length is 13 residues. The CDR3 loop is CASSPEGDTEAFF. The DNA for the CDR3 is TGTGCCAGCAGCCCAGAGGGAGACACTGAAGCTTTCTTT. Full variable domain (missing parts from reference TRBV13 and TRBJ1-1): AAGVIQSPRHLIKEKRETATLKCYPIPRHDTVYWYQQGPGQDPQFLISFYEKMQSDKGSIPDRFSAQQFSDYHSELNMSSLELGDSALYFCASSPEGDTEAFFGQGTRLTVV.